The 19 T cell receptor beta chains below come from one sample, sequenced in a study of cytomegalovirus exposure and HLA in healthy donors. It was with 60 Vbeta and 13 Jbeta primers that the PCR ran. Using immunoSEQ multiplex PCR, the repertoire was profiled, and TCRdb retains in-frame clones only, with some absent. The sample holds 150,000 to 200,000 clones, around three quarters seen once. The material sequenced was PBMCs. These TCRs come from a man between 25 and 39 years old in good health and CMV-seronegative.

The V and J genes are TRBV6-5 and TRBJ2-1, with 9 bases aligning to TRBD2. CDR3 size: 13 residues. J gave up 9 bases and V 2 bases, and 2 bases lay outside the gene matches. Per germline, CDR1 MNHEY and CDR2 SVGAGI. The CDR3 DNA reads as TGTGCCAGCAGTTACAGCGGGGGGTTTGAGCAGTTCTTC. Encoded protein: CASSYSGGFEQFF.

This clone was counted once. The gene calls are TRBV15 and TRBJ1-2, with 11 bases aligning to TRBD1. V lost 3 bases and J lost 4; bases outside the gene matches: 4. This CDR3 has 15 residues. Germline CDR1 reads LNHNV; CDR2 reads YYDKDF (reference sequence). CDR3 protein: CATSSGTGGLYGYTF. The CDR3, as DNA: TGTGCCACCAGCAGCGGGACAGGGGGACTCTATGGCTACACCTTC.

The CDR3 bases are TGTGCCAGCAGTTCCACACCCAATACGCAGTATTTT. Amino acids: CASSSTPNTQYF. This sequence joins TRBV28 and TRBJ2-3, with unresolved D. V shed 4 bases and J shed 7 bases, with 9 bases lying between them. The CDR3 has 12 amino acids. The germline CDR1 and CDR2 sequences are MDHEN and SYDVKM.

V is TRBV2 and J is TRBJ2-2, with TRBD1 matching over 9 bases. Germline V gene lookup returns CDR1 SNHLY and CDR2 FYNNEI. The ends lost 3 bases at V and 3 bases at J; junction bases unmatched: 5. The CDR3 sequence is 16 residues long. The CDR3 region has the DNA TGTGCCAGCAGTGAGATACAGGGGGCGGACACCGGGGAGCTGTTTTTT. Translation gives CASSEIQGADTGELFF.

V is TRBV10-1 and J is TRBJ1-4; 9 nucleotides line up with TRBD1. CDR3 length: 14 amino acids. Germline trimming cut 5 bases from V and 7 bases from J; bases unmatched to any gene: 5. CDR1 is WNHNN, CDR2 SYGVQD, per germline (reference sequence). CDR3 region: CASSNRGLGEKLFF. The DNA for the CDR3 is TGCGCCAGCAGTAACAGGGGGCTCGGTGAAAAACTGTTTTTT.

V gene TRBV30 combines with J gene TRBJ2-2, with D possibly being TRBD1 (6 bases). There are 11 residues in the CDR3. The V end lost 4 bases, the J end lost 8 bases, and 8 bases lay between the germline ends. CDR1 is GTSNPN and CDR2 is SVGIG in the germline V gene (reference sequence). CDR3 sequence (DNA): TGTGCCTGGAAAACAGGGGGGGAGCTGTTTTTT. Its translation: CAWKTGGELFF.

The J gene is TRBJ2-7, the V gene TRBV7-9, with D possibly TRBD2 on 6 matching bases. V dropped 5 bases and J dropped 5 bases, with 22 bases sitting between them. Germline values: CDR1 SEHNR, CDR2 FQNEAQ (reference sequence). The CDR3 totals 16 residues. The CDR3 is CASSVEGTSRRDEQYF. CDR3 nucleotide sequence: TGTGCCAGCAGCGTAGAAGGGACTTCCCGTAGAGACGAGCAGTACTTC.

This sequence joins TRBV7-9 and TRBJ2-7; D gene unclear. V lost 5 bases and J lost 3, with 11 bases in between. The CDR3 is made up of 13 amino acids. The germline gives CDR1 SEHNR, CDR2 FQNEAQ (reference sequence). CDR3 protein: CASSRSPGYEQYF. CDR3 DNA sequence: TGTGCCAGCAGCCGATCACCAGGCTACGAGCAGTACTTC.

V gene TRBV4-1 combines with J gene TRBJ1-4; tentatively, D is TRBD1 (6 bases). V was trimmed by 3 bases and J by 8 bases, leaving 10 bases between them. CDR1 and CDR2 from the germline V gene are MGHRA and YSYEKL. The CDR3 has 13 amino acids. CDR3 sequence reads: CASSHRGGEKLFF. The CDR3, as DNA: TGCGCCAGCAGCCACAGGGGAGGGGAAAAACTGTTTTTT.

The CDR3 loop reads CASSLVLAASGRDNEQFF. The CDR3 DNA follows: TGTGCCAGCAGCTTAGTCTTGGCCGCTAGCGGGAGAGACAATGAGCAGTTCTTC. V and J are TRBV7-6 and TRBJ2-1; 10 nucleotides line up with TRBD2. CDR1 and CDR2 (germline): SGHVS, FNYEAQ. Unmatched junction bases numbered 11, after V lost 1 base and J lost 5 bases. The CDR3 runs to 18 residues.

The table lists this clone with a count of one. The CDR3 here is CASSEAQGIYGYTF. The CDR3 DNA is TGTGCCAGCAGTGAAGCACAGGGAATCTATGGCTACACCTTC. The J gene is TRBJ1-2, the V gene TRBV6-1, with a tentative D call TRBD1 (6 bases). CDR1 is MNHNS, CDR2 SASEGT, per germline. The CDR3 runs 14 residues. V was pared by 0 bases and J by 4 bases, with 9 bases between.

The chain links TRBV29-1 to TRBJ1-2, with a possible D match to TRBD1 (5 bases). V shed 3 bases and J shed 4 bases, with 9 bases lying between them. The germline CDR1 and CDR2 sequences are SQVTM and ANQGSEA. The CDR3 contains 12 residues. The CDR3 protein is CSVEGGFYGYTF. CDR3 in DNA: TGCAGCGTTGAGGGGGGGTTCTATGGCTACACCTTC.

This clone was recorded a few times. In the same sample, other DNA sequences code for this CDR3. The rearrangement joins TRBV4-2 to TRBJ2-3; D is possibly TRBD2 (5 bases). Per the germline V gene, CDR1 is LGHNA and CDR2 is YNFKEQ. V gave up 0 bases and J gave up 4 bases, with 8 bases separating them. The CDR3 has 14 amino acids. The CDR3 sequence: CASSQDTSSDTQYF. The CDR3 nucleotides read TGTGCCAGCAGCCAAGATACTAGTTCAGATACGCAGTATTTT.

V and J are TRBV2 and TRBJ1-3; 7 nucleotides match TRBD1. Germline-derived CDR1 and CDR2 are SNHLY and FYNNEI. The CDR3 runs to 15 residues. V trimming: 1 base; J trimming: 4 bases; junction bases outside the gene matches: 4. The CDR3 loop reads CASSEGTGGGNTIYF. In DNA, the CDR3 is TGTGCCAGCAGTGAAGGGACAGGAGGAGGAAACACCATATATTTT.

This chain joins TRBV2 and TRBJ2-7, with D possibly being TRBD2 (6 bases). This CDR3 is 16 amino acids long. Between the trimmed V and J ends, which lost 5 bases and 0 bases, there was a span of 17 bases. From germline, CDR1 is SNHLY and CDR2 FYNNEI. The chain's CDR3 is CASSSPGRESSYEQYF. CDR3 sequence (DNA): TGTGCCAGCAGTTCACCGGGGCGGGAAAGCTCCTACGAGCAGTACTTC.

V gene TRBV30 combines with J gene TRBJ1-2; tentative D call: TRBD1 (5 bases). Trimming took off 4 bases at V and 8 bases at J, with 20 bases between the two ends. CDR3 length: 14 amino acids. Germline CDR1 GTSNPN, CDR2 SVGIG (reference sequence). The CDR3 DNA reads as TGTGCCTGGACCAGAACAGGTCTTGGTCGCGGCTACACCTTC. Translation: CAWTRTGLGRGYTF.

The rearrangement joins TRBV25-1 to TRBJ2-1, with D perhaps TRBD2 (6 bases). The germline CDR1 and CDR2 sequences are MGHDK and SYGVNS. V was trimmed by 7 bases and J by 5 bases, leaving 18 bases between them. This CDR3 spans 15 amino acids. In DNA, the CDR3 is TGTGCCAGCACTCTTGCGGGACTTGCGGACAATGAGCAGTTCTTC. Protein product: CASTLAGLADNEQFF.

The chain uses TRBV11-3 and TRBJ2-1; 7 bases line up with TRBD2. The CDR3 length is 14 residues. V was pared by 0 bases and J by 8 bases, with 4 bases of the junction left unmatched. CDR1 and CDR2 from the germline V gene are SGHNT and YENEEA. The CDR3 sequence: CASSLDGRNDEQFF. The CDR3 DNA is TGTGCCAGCAGCTTAGACGGGAGGAACGATGAGCAGTTCTTC.

J is TRBJ1-2 and V is TRBV5-1; TRBD1 aligns across 11 bases. CDR1 is SGHRS and CDR2 is YFSETQ in the germline V gene. CDR3 length: 15 residues. V trimming: 4 bases; J trimming: 8 bases; junction bases outside the gene matches: 10. The CDR3 reads CASSDRGQGAGGYTF. The CDR3 DNA reads TGCGCCAGCAGCGATCGAGGACAGGGGGCGGGGGGCTACACCTTC.